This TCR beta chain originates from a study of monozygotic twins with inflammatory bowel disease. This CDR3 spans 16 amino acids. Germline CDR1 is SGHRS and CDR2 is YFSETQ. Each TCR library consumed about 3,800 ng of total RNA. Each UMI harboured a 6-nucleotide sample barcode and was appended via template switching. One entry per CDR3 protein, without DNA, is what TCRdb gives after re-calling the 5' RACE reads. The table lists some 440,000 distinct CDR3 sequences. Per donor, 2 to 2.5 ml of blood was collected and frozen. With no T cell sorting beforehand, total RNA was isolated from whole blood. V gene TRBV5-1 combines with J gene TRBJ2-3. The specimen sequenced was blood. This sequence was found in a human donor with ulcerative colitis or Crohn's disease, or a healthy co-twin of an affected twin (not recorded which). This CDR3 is CASSLAVVLTTDTQYF.